The 9 T cell receptor beta chains below all came from one sample that was sequenced in a study of technical replicates of blood from several donors. Some clones are missing from TCRdb's copy, which holds only in-frame ones; the method was immunoSEQ multiplex PCR. The repertoire includes 100,000 or so clones, roughly 96% of them detected once, and about 0.21% sits in the top ten. The specimen sequenced was T cells isolated from PBMCs. These receptors came from a human donor in good health.

The gene calls are TRBV4-1 and TRBJ1-5; 8 positions agree with TRBD1. Germline CDR1 reads MGHRA; CDR2 reads YSYEKL. CDR3 length equals 15 residues. The V gene end was trimmed by 6 bases and the J gene end by 5 bases; junction bases not matched to a gene: 9. This CDR3 reads CASRPTGDGDQPQHF. In DNA, the CDR3 is TGCGCCAGCAGACCGACAGGGGACGGTGATCAGCCCCAGCATTTT.

The chain is built from TRBV5-1 and TRBJ1-2, with D possibly being TRBD1 (5 bases). This CDR3 spans 15 amino acids. Trimming left V 2 bases short and J 0 bases short, with 11 bases between. Germline CDR1 SGHRS, CDR2 YFSETQ. The CDR3 region has the DNA TGCGCCAGCAGCTTTCGGGCGGACACTAACTATGGCTACACCTTC. Its translation: CASSFRADTNYGYTF.

The CDR3 protein is CASSPGGIGYGTDTQYF. DNA for the CDR3: TGTGCCAGCAGTCCAGGGGGGATTGGTTATGGCACAGATACGCAGTATTTT. The V call is TRBV2, the J call TRBJ2-3, with TRBD1 as a possible D gene (7 bases). The CDR3 length is 17 residues. Between the trimmed V and J ends, which lost 5 bases and 1 base, there was a span of 19 bases. Germline V lookup: CDR1 SNHLY, CDR2 FYNNEI.

The chain has TRBV5-1 and TRBJ2-1, with 7 bases that match TRBD1. V was clipped by 7 bases and J by 9 bases; unmatched bases: 10. The germline CDR1 and CDR2 sequences are SGHRS and YFSETQ. The CDR3 runs to 13 residues. The CDR3 spells CASRLGQGVEQFF. In DNA, the CDR3 is TGCGCCAGCCGCCTGGGGCAGGGGGTTGAGCAGTTCTTC.

The chain couples TRBV5-1 to TRBJ1-5, with unresolved D. Germline V lookup: CDR1 SGHRS, CDR2 YFSETQ. This CDR3 region has 16 residues. V lost 4 bases and J lost 0, with 14 bases in between. CDR3 amino acids: CASSQNAAGSNQPQHF. For the CDR3, the DNA is TGCGCCAGCAGCCAAAATGCGGCCGGTAGCAATCAGCCCCAGCATTTT.

This clone was picked up a small number of times. The rearrangement links TRBV6-1 to TRBJ1-5; TRBD1 matches at 7 bases. V lost 4 bases and J lost 0; bases outside the gene matches: 6. Looked up from germline, CDR1 is MNHNS and CDR2 is SASEGT. The CDR3 covers 16 residues. The CDR3 is CASSGLDRSSNQPQHF. In DNA form, the CDR3 reads TGTGCCAGCAGTGGTCTGGACAGGTCTAGCAATCAGCCCCAGCATTTT.

The V call is TRBV11-3, the J call TRBJ2-1, with D tentatively TRBD1 (5 bases). V gave up 8 bases and J gave up 12 bases, with 14 bases separating them. The CDR3 is 11 amino acids. Germline V gives CDR1 SGHNT, CDR2 YENEEA. CDR3 residues: CASELQGTQFF. The DNA of the CDR3 is TGTGCCAGCGAACTGCAGGGTACGCAGTTCTTC.

This chain links TRBV25-1 with TRBJ2-5; D is unclear. Trimming cost V 4 bases and J 4 bases, with 7 bases left between them. The CDR3 extends over 12 amino acids. Germline V gene data show CDR1 as MGHDK and CDR2 as SYGVNS. CDR3 in amino acids: CASSVSRETQYF. DNA of the CDR3: TGTGCCAGCAGTGTGTCCCGAGAGACCCAGTACTTC.

CDR3 nucleotide sequence: TGTGCCAGCAGTTATCAGGGGACGAACACTGAAGCTTTCTTT. Translation gives CASSYQGTNTEAFF. The chain uses TRBV7-9 and TRBJ1-1, with D possibly being TRBD1 (6 bases). Germline V gene sequence: CDR1 SEHNR, CDR2 FQNEAQ (reference sequence). The ends were cut back, 6 bases at V and 1 base at J, with 12 bases in the middle. The CDR3 runs 14 residues.